The source of this T cell receptor beta chain is a study of T cells after yellow fever vaccination. About the research overall: SMART-Seq v4 Ultra Low Input prepared libraries from low-cell fractions. Study-level findings and limits: Contaminants from the bulk population, in the form of abundant clonotypes, could be found in FACS-sorted repertoires. Though it reached lower strength, the secondary response hit its peak faster, day 5 versus 15.

Conversion of TCR transcripts into cDNA relied on 5'RACE template switching, which added a universal primer site and UMIs. TCRdb re-analysed the 5' RACE reads in MiXCR, keeping a single row per CDR3 protein. The data contain a few hundred thousand distinct CDR3 sequences, 7% to 9% of them seen just once; the ten biggest clones take up 17%. Germline V CDR1 and CDR2: SGHVS, FQNEAQ. CDR3 size: 13 residues. Trimming removed 1 base at V and 11 bases at J, with 9 bases between. With respect to this clonotype: Its antigen is as yet unknown.

The chain couples TRBV7-8 to TRBJ1-6; D gene uncertain. This specimen was PBMCs, taken about 49 days after the first yellow fever vaccination. This sequence was found in a young man who received the YFV17D yellow fever vaccine. The CDR3 region is CASSLDPVPPLHF. The CDR3 DNA reads as TGTGCCAGCAGCTTAGATCCGGTCCCACCCCTCCACTTT.